This is a list of T cell receptor beta chains from one sample in a study of blood T cells in healthy people across ages. TCRdb ran MiXCR on the 5' RACE reads and lists one entry per CDR3 protein. Of 780,000 or so distinct CDR3 sequences listed, roughly 56% were seen once; the top ten hold around 24%. Sample: blood. These receptors were collected from a man aged 35 to 55 in good health. The CDR3 runs from the conserved cysteine through the conserved F or W. Fields, in order: D gene, clone size, V gene, J gene, CDR3 protein, CDR3 DNA. A D gene is named only where the DNA matches it firmly. Clone sizes are given selectively: once, few, many, or a class where the clone is expanded.

D: .
size: many
V: TRBV12-3/TRBV12-4
J: TRBJ1-6
CDR3: CASSSDNSPLHF
DNA: TGTGCCAGCAGTTCGGATAATTCACCCCTCCACTTT

D: TRBD2
size: .
V: TRBV7-9
J: TRBJ2-5
CDR3: CASSVKREGGEQYF
DNA: TGTGCCAGCAGCGTTAAGCGGGAGGGCGGTGAGCAGTACTTC

D: .
size: few
V: TRBV20-1
J: TRBJ1-1
CDR3: CSAMNTEAFF
DNA: TGCAGTGCTATGAACACTGAAGCTTTCTTT

D: .
size: once
V: TRBV18
J: TRBJ1-1
CDR3: CASTSREGEQNTEAFF
DNA: TGTGCCAGCACTTCCCGCGAAGGCGAACAGAACACTGAAGCTTTCTTT

D: .
size: .
V: TRBV18
J: TRBJ2-7
CDR3: CASSPLELSYEQYF
DNA: TGTGCCAGCTCACCATTGGAGTTATCCTACGAGCAGTACTTC

D: .
size: .
V: TRBV4-2
J: TRBJ2-5
CDR3: CASSQAGGPEETQYF
DNA: TGTGCCAGCAGCCAGGCTGGAGGGCCGGAAGAGACCCAGTACTTC

D: TRBD1
size: .
V: TRBV9
J: TRBJ2-3
CDR3: CASSVGGAGQGPDTQYF
DNA: TGTGCCAGCAGCGTAGGGGGTGCGGGACAGGGGCCAGATACGCAGTATTTT

D: TRBD2
size: .
V: TRBV24-1
J: TRBJ2-2
CDR3: CATSDAGLAGLNTGELFF
DNA: TGTGCCACCAGTGACGCAGGACTAGCGGGACTGAACACCGGGGAGCTGTTTTTT

D: TRBD1
size: few
V: TRBV30
J: TRBJ1-2
CDR3: CAWKTGGESGYTF
DNA: TGTGCCTGGAAAACAGGGGGCGAGTCGGGCTACACCTTC

D: TRBD1
size: .
V: TRBV6-6
J: TRBJ2-5
CDR3: CASSLDREGTQYF
DNA: TGTGCCAGCAGTTTGGACAGGGAAGGGACCCAGTACTTC

D: .
size: .
V: TRBV27
J: TRBJ1-2
CDR3: CASSPRQSNYGYTF
DNA: TGTGCCAGCAGTCCCAGACAGAGTAACTATGGCTACACCTTC

D: .
size: once
V: TRBV4-3
J: TRBJ1-4
CDR3: CASSQDGTGKLFF
DNA: TGCGCCAGCAGCCAAGACGGGACGGGAAAACTGTTTTTT

D: .
size: .
V: TRBV20-1
J: TRBJ2-7
CDR3: CSARVYRDRTPIVYEQYF
DNA: TGCAGTGCTAGGGTATATCGGGATCGCACTCCGATAGTCTACGAGCAGTACTTC

D: .
size: .
V: TRBV20-1
J: TRBJ1-6
CDR3: CSAKTGSSYNSPLHF
DNA: TGCAGTGCAAAGACAGGCAGCTCCTATAATTCACCCCTCCACTTT

D: .
size: once
V: TRBV20-1
J: TRBJ2-4
CDR3: CSVAPGPQYF
DNA: TGCAGTGTCGCGCCCGGGCCTCAGTACTTC

D: .
size: .
V: TRBV7-2
J: TRBJ2-2
CDR3: CASSLATLGTGELFF
DNA: TGTGCCAGCAGCTTAGCGACCCTTGGCACCGGGGAGCTGTTTTTT

D: .
size: few
V: TRBV7-6
J: TRBJ2-1
CDR3: CASSLGWTDLSSDNEQFF
DNA: TGTGCCAGCAGCTTAGGGTGGACAGACCTCTCATCGGACAATGAGCAGTTCTTC

D: .
size: .
V: TRBV12-3/TRBV12-4
J: TRBJ2-7
CDR3: CASTPWGSVSYEQYF
DNA: TGTGCCAGCACTCCCTGGGGGTCGGTTAGCTACGAGCAGTACTTC

D: .
size: .
V: TRBV6-4
J: TRBJ2-3
CDR3: CASSDGSGGTDTQYF
DNA: TGTGCCAGCAGTGACGGGTCAGGGGGCACAGATACGCAGTATTTT

D: .
size: .
V: TRBV29-1
J: TRBJ2-5
CDR3: CSVEGSASLRETQYF
DNA: TGCAGCGTTGAAGGGTCGGCGTCCTTACGAGAGACCCAGTACTTC

D: TRBD1
size: .
V: TRBV10-3
J: TRBJ2-6
CDR3: CAIMDRPSGANVLTF
DNA: TGTGCCATCATGGACAGGCCCTCTGGGGCCAACGTCCTGACTTTC

D: TRBD1
size: .
V: TRBV7-2
J: TRBJ1-5
CDR3: CASSSQGAFDQPQHF
DNA: TGTGCCAGCAGCTCACAGGGGGCATTCGACCAGCCCCAGCATTTT

D: .
size: few
V: TRBV7-9
J: TRBJ1-1
CDR3: CASSLEYTEAFF
DNA: TGTGCCAGCAGCTTAGAGTACACTGAAGCTTTCTTT

D: TRBD2
size: few
V: TRBV4-3
J: TRBJ2-1
CDR3: CASSPNSGSLIGNEQFF
DNA: TGCGCCAGCAGCCCGAATAGCGGGAGTCTAATTGGGAATGAGCAGTTCTTC

D: .
size: .
V: TRBV7-2
J: TRBJ1-4
CDR3: CAGTKHPASLEKLFF
DNA: TGTGCCGGCACCAAACACCCGGCGTCCCTTGAAAAACTGTTTTTT

D: .
size: .
V: TRBV12-3/TRBV12-4
J: TRBJ1-1
CDR3: CASSFDGARPTEAFF
DNA: TGTGCCAGCAGTTTCGACGGGGCGCGGCCCACTGAAGCTTTCTTT

D: .
size: .
V: TRBV12-3/TRBV12-4
J: TRBJ2-3
CDR3: CASSFGHASDTQYF
DNA: TGTGCCAGCAGTTTCGGTCACGCATCCGATACGCAGTATTTT

D: .
size: .
V: TRBV7-2
J: TRBJ1-2
CDR3: CASSSQGADYGYTF
DNA: TGTGCCAGCAGCTCCCAGGGCGCGGACTATGGCTACACCTTC

D: TRBD2
size: few
V: TRBV20-1
J: TRBJ2-5
CDR3: CSASLAGVQETQYF
DNA: TGCAGTGCTAGCCTAGCGGGGGTCCAAGAGACCCAGTACTTC

D: .
size: .
V: TRBV6-4
J: TRBJ2-5
CDR3: CASKDRYQETQYF
DNA: TGTGCCAGCAAAGACAGGTACCAAGAGACCCAGTACTTC

D: .
size: .
V: TRBV12-3/TRBV12-4
J: TRBJ1-2
CDR3: CASSLGLQTGYGYTF
DNA: TGTGCCAGCAGTTTAGGGCTTCAAACAGGCTATGGCTACACCTTC

D: TRBD1
size: .
V: TRBV20-1
J: TRBJ2-5
CDR3: CSAGQAQETQYF
DNA: TGCAGTGCTGGACAGGCCCAAGAGACCCAGTACTTC

D: TRBD2
size: .
V: TRBV11-2
J: TRBJ2-3
CDR3: CASSSRITSGGGTDTQYF
DNA: TGTGCCAGCAGCTCACGAATCACTAGCGGGGGAGGGACAGATACGCAGTATTTT

D: TRBD1
size: once
V: TRBV7-6
J: TRBJ2-7
CDR3: CASSLSGTGYEQYF
DNA: TGTGCCAGCAGCTTGTCCGGGACAGGGTACGAGCAGTACTTC

D: .
size: .
V: TRBV5-1
J: TRBJ2-7
CDR3: CASSFGLGRRSVDEQYF
DNA: TGCGCCAGCAGCTTCGGTTTGGGACGTAGAAGCGTCGACGAGCAGTACTTC

D: .
size: once
V: TRBV7-9
J: TRBJ2-7
CDR3: CASSTDSIFYEQYF
DNA: TGTGCCAGCAGCACGGACAGCATATTCTACGAGCAGTACTTC

D: .
size: many
V: TRBV5-1
J: TRBJ2-7
CDR3: CASSLAGGDYEQYF
DNA: TGCGCCAGCAGCTTGGCCGGCGGGGACTACGAGCAGTACTTC

D: .
size: few
V: TRBV4-2
J: TRBJ2-1
CDR3: CASSQGPWDGNEQFF
DNA: TGTGCCAGCAGCCAGGGCCCCTGGGACGGGAATGAGCAGTTCTTC

D: TRBD2
size: .
V: TRBV5-1
J: TRBJ2-7
CDR3: CASSFDGRLAGVDEQYF
DNA: TGCGCCAGCAGCTTTGACGGTCGGCTAGCGGGAGTAGACGAGCAGTACTTC

D: .
size: few
V: TRBV6-2/TRBV6-3
J: TRBJ2-7
CDR3: CASSGTHEQYF
DNA: TGTGCCAGCAGCGGGACCCACGAGCAGTACTTC

D: TRBD2
size: few
V: TRBV7-2
J: TRBJ2-2
CDR3: CASSILAGNTGELFF
DNA: TGTGCCAGCAGCATACTAGCGGGGAACACCGGGGAGCTGTTTTTT

D: .
size: few
V: TRBV7-9
J: TRBJ2-7
CDR3: CASSLPGYEQYF
DNA: TGTGCCAGCAGTTTACCCGGCTACGAGCAGTACTTC

D: TRBD2
size: .
V: TRBV11-3
J: TRBJ2-1
CDR3: CASSGGGLENEQFF
DNA: TGTGCCAGCAGTGGCGGGGGGTTAGAGAATGAGCAGTTCTTC

D: TRBD1
size: .
V: TRBV27
J: TRBJ1-2
CDR3: CASSLKRTGDYGYTF
DNA: TGTGCCAGCAGTTTAAAGAGGACAGGGGACTATGGCTACACCTTC

D: TRBD2
size: .
V: TRBV4-3
J: TRBJ2-7
CDR3: CASSQGTSGIEGSNEQYF
DNA: TGCGCCAGCAGCCAAGGGACTAGCGGGATTGAGGGGTCGAACGAGCAGTACTTC